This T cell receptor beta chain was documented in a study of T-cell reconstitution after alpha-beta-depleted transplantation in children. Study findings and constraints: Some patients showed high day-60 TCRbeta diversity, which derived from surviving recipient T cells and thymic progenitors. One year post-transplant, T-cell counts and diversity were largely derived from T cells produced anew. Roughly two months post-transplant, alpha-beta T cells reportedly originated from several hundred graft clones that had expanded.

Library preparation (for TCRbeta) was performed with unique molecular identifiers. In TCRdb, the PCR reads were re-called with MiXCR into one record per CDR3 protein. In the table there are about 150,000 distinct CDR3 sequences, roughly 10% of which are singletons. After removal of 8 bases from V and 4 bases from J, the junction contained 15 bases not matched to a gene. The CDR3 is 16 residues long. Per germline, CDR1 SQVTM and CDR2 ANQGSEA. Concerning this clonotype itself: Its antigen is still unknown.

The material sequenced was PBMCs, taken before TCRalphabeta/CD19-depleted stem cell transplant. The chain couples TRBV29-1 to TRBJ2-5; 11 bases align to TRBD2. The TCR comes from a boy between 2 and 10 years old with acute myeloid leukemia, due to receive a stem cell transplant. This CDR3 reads CSFLPRLAGPRETQYF. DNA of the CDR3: TGCAGCTTTCTACCGCGACTAGCGGGGCCACGAGAGACCCAGTACTTC.